This T cell receptor beta chain originates from a study of blood T cell repertoires in COVID-19 (dated by TCRdb to 2018 to 2021). With respect to the entire study: Collaborator samples came from the United States, Italy and Spain and covered acute and convalescent phases of COVID-19. Samples came from the ongoing ImmuneRACE study (first 160 participants) plus 1,254 subjects from 6 global collaborators. Subjects who had been exposed to COVID-19, were actively infected with it, or had recovered from it provided the deeply sampled blood TCRbeta repertoires that made up the dataset. Nearly every sample came with metadata listing a de-identified subject ID, COVID-19 status, age in years and sex. The prospective study material was composed of cDNA or gDNA derived from T cells, B-cell-depleted T cells, or PBMCs. The repertoires were released in a freely available public database intended as a resource for research on the immune response to SARS-CoV-2. Where available, HLA class I and class II types were obtained from metadata supplied by the sample provider rather than from assay-based typing.

Here is what the overall study found, with its caveats: The quantity of clinical and demographic metadata differed by source and by participant and was supplied without curation.

As for this clone: Its target antigen remains unknown. Base qualities are not at hand, and no much larger clone is one base apart.

TCRbeta CDR3 regions were amplified from genomic DNA by means of the immunoSEQ Assay, a bias-controlled multiplex PCR. The study's own analysis went as follows. Within the assay, amplification of reference gene primers was used to estimate how many nucleated cells each sample contained. To quantify the absolute abundance of each unique TCRbeta CDR3 rearrangement, sequence reads were collapsed and filtered. For each sample, productive Simpson clonality was calculated by taking the square root of Simpson's diversity index across productive rearrangements. TCRdb took over this immuneACCESS table, retaining in-frame rearrangements with V and J assigned. Such tables are incomplete; in checked studies, under half of the missing clones stem from an unresolved V gene, and the remainder is unexplained. From that table come the V and J calls and clone size; the DNA was used to work out D and trimming. Counted in this sample were 90,000 to 150,000 clones; around three quarters of them appeared once. The ten biggest clones cover almost 4% of the sample.

Each collaborating institution followed its own protocols to collect whole blood in K2EDTA tubes. For TCRbeta analysis, collaborator samples were shipped as frozen whole blood, as isolated PBMCs, or as DNA extracted from either sample type. The germline V gene sets CDR1 to SGHTS and CDR2 to YDEGEE. CDR3 length: 15 amino acids, cysteine to phenylalanine. This entry keeps only the CDR3 DNA: 45 bases, framed from base 1. The V and J ends are trimmed by 2 bases and 3 bases, leaving 11 bases between them. The sequence was obtained from a woman aged 80 or over with acute or convalescent COVID-19. The chain couples TRBV5-8 to TRBJ1-4; the D gene lacks a confident call. Sequencing was performed on peripheral blood. The CDR3 loop reads CASSFQLSANEKLFF. The base sequence is TGTGCCAGCAGCTTTCAACTAAGCGCTAATGAAAAACTGTTTTTT. When the CDR3 is completed using the reference TRBV5-8 and TRBJ1-4 genes on either side, the full variable domain is EAGVTQSPTHLIKTRGQQATLRCSPISGHTSVYWYQQALGLGLQFLLWYDEGEERNRGNFPPRFSGRQFPNYSSELNVNALELEDSALYLCASSFQLSANEKLFFGSGTQLSVL.